The rows below give T cell receptor beta chains drawn from one sample of a study of T-cell reconstitution after alpha-beta-depleted transplantation in children. TCRdb independently ran MiXCR on the PCR reads; one entry per CDR3 protein. The sample records some 350,000 distinct CDR3 sequences, about 9.3% being singletons. This material consisted of PBMCs from the stem cell graft donor, taken from the stem cell graft. The receptors here all came from a human donor who donated a stem cell graft to a child with acute lymphoblastic leukemia. Both conserved end residues are part of each CDR3. D genes are given only for firm matches. Only some rows state a clone size, as once, few, many or a class for expanded clones.

>-|TRBJ1-3|14|TRBV12-3/TRBV12-4|many
TGTGCCAGCAGTCCCGGGACGGCCGGAAACACCATATATTTT
CASSPGTAGNTIYF
>-|TRBJ2-7|15|TRBV4-3|-
TGCGCCAGCAGCCAAGAAATGGGGGGCGCGTACGAGCAGTACTTC
CASSQEMGGAYEQYF
>-|TRBJ1-6|14|TRBV12-3/TRBV12-4|few
TGTGCCAGCAGAGAGGGGGTAGGCAATTCACCCCTCCACTTT
CASREGVGNSPLHF
>TRBD2|TRBJ2-3|16|TRBV27|many
TGTGCCAGCAGTTTATACCTAGCGGGAGGCACAGATACGCAGTATTTT
CASSLYLAGGTDTQYF
>TRBD1|TRBJ1-5|15|TRBV2|-
TGTGCCAGCAGGGAGACAGGGATTAGCAATCAGCCCCAGCATTTT
CASRETGISNQPQHF
>-|TRBJ1-5|14|TRBV12-3/TRBV12-4|-
TGTGCCAGCAGTTCCCGGGACCTCAATCAGCCCCAGCATTTT
CASSSRDLNQPQHF
>-|TRBJ2-7|15|TRBV3-1|many
TGTGCCAGCAGCCAAGTATCGAAACACGGCTACGAGCAGTACTTC
CASSQVSKHGYEQYF
>TRBD2|TRBJ2-5|18|TRBV11-1|few
TGTGCCAGCAGACCAACTAGGGGACTAGCGGGAAACGAAGAGACCCAGTACTTC
CASRPTRGLAGNEETQYF
>-|TRBJ2-1|14|TRBV3-1|-
TGTGCCAGCAGCCAAGGGGCAGGCTACAATGAGCAGTTCTTC
CASSQGAGYNEQFF
>-|TRBJ2-7|15|TRBV7-8|-
TGTGCCAGCAGCTTAGCTTCGGGAGCGAGCTACGAGCAGTACTTC
CASSLASGASYEQYF
>-|TRBJ1-3|18|TRBV7-8|-
TGTGCCAGCAGCTTAGTAGGCGTCGGCAGGTACTCTGGAAACACCATATATTTT
CASSLVGVGRYSGNTIYF
>-|TRBJ1-2|13|TRBV24-1|many
TGTGCCACCAGTGTCGGCAGCTACAATGGCTACACCTTC
CATSVGSYNGYTF
>TRBD1|TRBJ1-5|15|TRBV27|-
TGTGCCAGCAGTTTATTGGGGGACAGGGATCAGCCCCAGCATTTT
CASSLLGDRDQPQHF
>TRBD1|TRBJ2-1|17|TRBV7-9|few
TGTGCCAGCAGCTTACCTACAGGGGGCAGCTCCTACAATGAGCAGTTCTTC
CASSLPTGGSSYNEQFF
>-|TRBJ2-1|13|TRBV27|-
TGTGCCACCGCTACAAGGGGGTACAATGAGCAGTTCTTC
CATATRGYNEQFF
>TRBD2|TRBJ2-7|14|TRBV20-1|few
TGCAGTGCTAGGGGGAGGGTACTCAACTACGAGCAGTACTTC
CSARGRVLNYEQYF
>-|TRBJ2-4|16|TRBV28|many
TGTGCCAGCAGTTTATTCAGGAGGCTTCTCAAAAACATTCAGTACTTC
CASSLFRRLLKNIQYF
>TRBD2|TRBJ2-7|19|TRBV20-1|few
TGCAGTGCTAGAGATAGGAGGGGAGGGCCGTTCTCCCCTTCCTACGAGCAGTACTTC
CSARDRRGGPFSPSYEQYF
>-|TRBJ1-1|13|TRBV11-2|many
TGTGCCAGCAGCTTGGCAGCGAACACTGAAGCTTTCTTT
CASSLAANTEAFF
>-|TRBJ2-7|15|TRBV4-1|few
TGCGCCAGCAGCCAAGATGAGGGGCCTACCTACGAGCAGTACTTC
CASSQDEGPTYEQYF
>-|TRBJ1-2|12|TRBV7-2|few
TGTGCCAGCAGCTTAAATCTCTATGGCTACACCTTC
CASSLNLYGYTF
>-|TRBJ2-7|11|TRBV2|few
TGTGCCAGCGGTTGGACCTACGAGCAGTACTTC
CASGWTYEQYF
>-|TRBJ2-7|13|TRBV4-3|few
TGCGCCAGCAGCCAAGAGGTGGACTACGAGCAGTACTTC
CASSQEVDYEQYF
>-|TRBJ1-1|15|TRBV7-9|few
TGTGCCAGCAGCTTAGGCCCAGGGAGGGACACTGAAGCTTTCTTT
CASSLGPGRDTEAFF
>-|TRBJ2-4|20|TRBV5-6|-
TGTGCCAGCAGCTTTTACACTACCTTCGGGCGGCTCTTAGCCAAAAACATTCAGTACTTC
CASSFYTTFGRLLAKNIQYF
>-|TRBJ1-3|15|TRBV4-1|-
TGCGCCAACAGCCAAGGGGTCCTCTCTGGAAACACCATATATTTT
CANSQGVLSGNTIYF
>-|TRBJ2-4|16|TRBV7-6|once
TGTGCCAGCAGCCCAGGCGGTTTCAAAGCCAAAAACATTCAGTACTTC
CASSPGGFKAKNIQYF
>-|TRBJ2-7|16|TRBV6-5|-
TGTGCCAGCAGCCCCAGGACAGACTTGACCTCCTACGAGCAGTACTTC
CASSPRTDLTSYEQYF
>-|TRBJ1-6|13|TRBV2|many
TGTGCCAGCTGGTGGTCCAGGGAATCACCCCTCCACTTT
CASWWSRESPLHF
>-|TRBJ1-2|13|TRBV5-1|-
TGCGCCAGCAGATCGGCAGGCGGATATGGCTACACCTTC
CASRSAGGYGYTF
>TRBD1|TRBJ2-7|14|TRBV7-9|-
TGTGCCAGCGGAAGGGAACAGGGGTTATACGAGCAGTACTTC
CASGREQGLYEQYF
>TRBD1|TRBJ1-6|14|TRBV30|-
TGTGCCTGGTTTTCTGGACAGGGGAATTCACCCCTCCACTTT
CAWFSGQGNSPLHF
>-|TRBJ2-7|13|TRBV7-9|many
TGTGCCAGCAGCCCGGCGGCGTCCTACGAGCAGTACTTC
CASSPAASYEQYF
>-|TRBJ1-5|14|TRBV5-1|few
TGCGCCAGCAGCTTGCACGGACCCAATCAGCCCCAGCATTTT
CASSLHGPNQPQHF
>TRBD2|TRBJ2-1|15|TRBV10-3|-
TGTGCCATCAGGGGGGGACTAGCGGGAATTTATGAGCAGTTCTTC
CAIRGGLAGIYEQFF
>-|TRBJ2-3|13|TRBV7-2|few
TGTGCCAGCAGCTACCCCTCGGCAGATACGCAGTATTTT
CASSYPSADTQYF
>-|TRBJ2-7|15|TRBV19|-
TGTGCCAGTAGTATAAGGGCTAGCGACACCTACGAGCAGTACTTC
CASSIRASDTYEQYF
>TRBD2|TRBJ2-1|17|TRBV5-1|few
TGCGCCAGCAGCCCAGCGGGAGCTGCAAGCTCCTACAATGAGCAGTTCTTC
CASSPAGAASSYNEQFF
>-|TRBJ1-5|21|TRBV27|-
TGTGCCAGCAGTTTTAGGGCGGGCCAGGGAGGTGCCCGGGGGAGCAATCAGCCCCAGCATTTT
CASSFRAGQGGARGSNQPQHF
>TRBD2|TRBJ2-7|15|TRBV7-2|few
TGTGCCAGCAGCTCACCTAGCGGGAGATCCCACGAGCAGTACTTC
CASSSPSGRSHEQYF